Listed here are 17 T cell receptor beta chains from one sample, sequenced in a study of early T cells in non-severe SARS-CoV-2 infection. In TCRdb, the 5' RACE reads were re-called with MiXCR into one record per CDR3 protein. The table records fewer than 95,000 distinct CDR3 sequences, around a sixth of them present only once. The source material was whole blood, sampled at baseline. The source of these receptors is an adult who was a healthcare worker with PCR-confirmed SARS-CoV-2 infection or an uninfected control (not recorded which).

This chain connects TRBV2 to TRBJ1-1; D might be TRBD1 (5 bases). The CDR3 has 13 amino acids. Trimming cost V 4 bases and J 3 bases, with 9 bases left between them. CDR1 is SNHLY and CDR2 is FYNNEI in the germline V gene. Here the CDR3 reads CASSGMGDTEAFF. The CDR3 bases are TGTGCCAGCAGTGGTATGGGGGACACTGAAGCTTTCTTT. Variable domain in full (rest from reference TRBV2 and TRBJ1-1): EPEVTQTPSHQVTQMGQEVILRCVPISNHLYFYWYRQILGQKVEFLVSFYNNEISEKSEIFDDQFSVERPDGSNFTLKIRSTKLEDSAMYFCASSGMGDTEAFFGQGTRLTVV.

In its sample, this clonotype was seen a few times. The rearrangement links TRBV19 to TRBJ2-1; D unclear. The CDR3 is 15 residues long. Per the germline V gene, CDR1 is LNHDA and CDR2 is SQIVND (reference sequence). The V and J ends lost 3 bases and 1 base respectively, with 10 bases between them. The CDR3, as DNA: TGTGCCAGTAGTATCCTTATCGGGTCCTACAATGAGCAGTTCTTC. Protein product: CASSILIGSYNEQFF. The whole variable domain, filled in from reference TRBV19 and TRBJ2-1, reads DGGITQSPKYLFRKEGQNVTLSCEQNLNHDAMYWYRQDPGQGLRLIYYSQIVNDFQKGDIAEGYSVSREKKESFPLTVTSAQKNPTAFYLCASSILIGSYNEQFFGPGTRLTVL.

This clonotype showed up many times. V and J are TRBV25-1 and TRBJ2-2; D is unclear. V shed 7 bases and J shed 0 bases, with 9 bases lying between them. The CDR3 runs 14 residues. Germline CDR1 is MGHDK and CDR2 is SYGVNS. CDR3 DNA sequence: TGTGCCAGCACATCAGAACCGAACACCGGGGAGCTGTTTTTT. Its translation: CASTSEPNTGELFF.

This clonotype was counted between two and nine times. V usage is TRBV20-1 and J usage is TRBJ2-7; D remains unclear. Germline V gene sequence: CDR1 DFQATT, CDR2 SNEGSKA (reference sequence). The CDR3 loop spans 13 amino acids. Between the trimmed V and J ends, which lost 7 bases and 7 bases, there was a span of 20 bases. In DNA, the CDR3 is TGCAGTGTTACTGACTCCCTCCAAGGAGAGCAGTACTTC. This translates into CSVTDSLQGEQYF.

There are many counts of this clonotype. This chain uses TRBV7-6 with TRBJ2-3; a possible D gene is TRBD2 (6 bases). CDR1 is SGHVS and CDR2 is FNYEAQ in the germline V gene. V dropped 1 base and J dropped 5 bases, with 10 bases sitting between them. This CDR3 region has 14 residues. The CDR3 sequence is CASSLVPEGDTQYF. CDR3 sequence (DNA): TGTGCCAGCAGCTTAGTTCCGGAGGGAGATACGCAGTATTTT.

This chain connects TRBV7-2 to TRBJ2-4; no clear D gene. The CDR3 has 13 amino acids. The V gene lost 5 bases and the J gene lost 8 bases, with 13 bases spanning the gap. Germline loops: CDR1 SGHTA, CDR2 FQGNSA. The CDR3 loop is CASSRWTRDIQYF. The CDR3 DNA reads TGTGCCAGCAGCAGGTGGACCCGGGACATTCAGTACTTC. The variable domain in full, with the rest retrieved from reference TRBV7-2 and TRBJ2-4, is GAGVSQSPSNKVTEKGKDVELRCDPISGHTALYWYRQSLGQGLEFLIYFQGNSAPDKSGLPSDRFSAERTGGSVSTLTIQRTQQEDSAVYLCASSRWTRDIQYFGAGTRLSVL.

V and J are TRBV28 and TRBJ2-7; D call uncertain. Trimming removed 3 bases at V and 4 bases at J, with 16 bases between. This CDR3 comprises 15 residues. The germline gives CDR1 MDHEN, CDR2 SYDVKM. For the CDR3, the DNA is TGTGCCAGCAGTTTGCCGTGGCAGTCCAATTACGAGCAGTACTTC. Translation gives CASSLPWQSNYEQYF.

V usage is TRBV28 and J usage is TRBJ2-2; D is possibly TRBD1 or TRBD2 (5 bases each). The CDR3 totals 16 residues. V was pared by 6 bases and J by 6 bases, with 20 bases between. Germline V gene lookup returns CDR1 MDHEN and CDR2 SYDVKM. The CDR3 loop is CASRPIQRGRSGELFF. In DNA form, the CDR3 reads TGTGCCAGCAGACCCATCCAGAGGGGACGATCCGGGGAGCTGTTTTTT.

The sample holds many counts of this clonotype. The chain employs TRBV10-3 and TRBJ2-2; 10 bases map to TRBD2. Germline V gives CDR1 ENHRY, CDR2 SYGVKD. This CDR3 region has 16 residues. After removal of 6 bases from V and 6 bases from J, the junction contained 10 bases not matched to a gene. The CDR3 is CAIRATSGPRSGELFF. The CDR3 region has the DNA TGTGCCATCAGAGCGACTAGCGGGCCCAGATCCGGGGAGCTGTTTTTT.

The sample holds a few counts of this clonotype. The chain is built from TRBV10-3 and TRBJ2-3; D gene uncertain. V shed 1 base and J shed 2 bases, with 7 bases lying between them. The CDR3 extends over 14 amino acids. Germline V gene data show CDR1 as ENHRY and CDR2 as SYGVKD. The CDR3, as DNA: TGTGCCATCAGTGAGTTCTCGGACACAGATACGCAGTATTTT. Protein product: CAISEFSDTDTQYF.

This clonotype has a handful of counts. The chain links TRBV6-2 or TRBV6-3 to TRBJ2-3; perhaps TRBD2 as D (6 bases). CDR1 is MNHEY, CDR2 SVGEGT, per germline. The CDR3 contains 14 residues. Trimming shortened V by 7 bases and J by 3 bases, and 14 bases separated the two germline ends. The CDR3 protein is CASNLPGETDTQYF. CDR3 sequence (DNA): TGTGCCAGCAATTTACCGGGGGAGACAGATACGCAGTATTTT.

This clonotype has only a few counts. The chain combines TRBV20-1 with TRBJ2-7; 15 nucleotides agree with TRBD2. The CDR3 covers 15 residues. Germline values: CDR1 DFQATT, CDR2 SNEGSKA (reference sequence). J was trimmed by 3 bases and V by 1 base; bases with no gene match: 1. The CDR3 loop is CSARGTSGRGYEQYF. The CDR3 bases are TGCAGTGCTAGAGGGACTAGCGGGAGGGGCTACGAGCAGTACTTC.

This clonotype was seen at least ten times. The CDR3 sequence: CSATRGVTEAFF. The DNA of the CDR3 is TGCAGTGCTACCAGGGGAGTCACTGAAGCTTTCTTT. The chain has TRBV20-1 and TRBJ1-1, with D possibly being TRBD1 (6 bases). This CDR3 spans 12 amino acids. With 4 bases removed from V and 4 bases from J, the gap between germline ends came to 10 bases. Germline CDR1 and CDR2: DFQATT and SNEGSKA (reference sequence).

This clonotype showed up many times. The V call is TRBV7-8, the J call TRBJ2-7; the D gene could be TRBD1 or TRBD2 (5 bases each). The CDR3 has 14 residues. Trimming pared 1 base from V and 2 bases from J, leaving 9 bases between. Germline V gene data show CDR1 as SGHVS and CDR2 as FQNEAQ. The CDR3 DNA reads as TGTGCCAGCAGCTTAGTGGGACGGACCTACGAGCAGTACTTC. Protein product: CASSLVGRTYEQYF.

The sample holds a few counts of this clonotype. The chain couples TRBV7-2 to TRBJ1-4; a weak D match, TRBD1 (5 bases). Trimming removed 1 base from V and 8 bases from J, with 5 bases in between. The CDR3 consists of 12 residues. Germline CDR1 SGHTA, CDR2 FQGNSA. CDR3 in amino acids: CASSLEGEKLFF. The CDR3 DNA reads TGTGCCAGCAGCTTAGAGGGGGAAAAACTGTTTTTT.

The rearrangement joins TRBV19 to TRBJ2-3; TRBD2 might be the D (7 bases). The CDR3 runs 14 residues. Per the germline V gene, CDR1 is LNHDA and CDR2 is SQIVND (reference sequence). Trimming cost V 1 base and J 6 bases, with 11 bases left between them. Written as DNA, the CDR3 is TGTGCCAGTAGTATAGGCCGGGGGGCTGATACGCAGTATTTT. This gives the protein CASSIGRGADTQYF.

The genes are TRBV28 and TRBJ2-2, with D possibly being TRBD1 (5 bases). Trimming removed 5 bases from V and 2 bases from J, with 15 bases in between. CDR1 is MDHEN, CDR2 SYDVKM, per germline. There are 16 residues in the CDR3. The CDR3 is CASSPGPPSNTGELFF. In DNA form, the CDR3 reads TGTGCCAGCAGTCCAGGGCCCCCCTCCAACACCGGGGAGCTGTTTTTT.